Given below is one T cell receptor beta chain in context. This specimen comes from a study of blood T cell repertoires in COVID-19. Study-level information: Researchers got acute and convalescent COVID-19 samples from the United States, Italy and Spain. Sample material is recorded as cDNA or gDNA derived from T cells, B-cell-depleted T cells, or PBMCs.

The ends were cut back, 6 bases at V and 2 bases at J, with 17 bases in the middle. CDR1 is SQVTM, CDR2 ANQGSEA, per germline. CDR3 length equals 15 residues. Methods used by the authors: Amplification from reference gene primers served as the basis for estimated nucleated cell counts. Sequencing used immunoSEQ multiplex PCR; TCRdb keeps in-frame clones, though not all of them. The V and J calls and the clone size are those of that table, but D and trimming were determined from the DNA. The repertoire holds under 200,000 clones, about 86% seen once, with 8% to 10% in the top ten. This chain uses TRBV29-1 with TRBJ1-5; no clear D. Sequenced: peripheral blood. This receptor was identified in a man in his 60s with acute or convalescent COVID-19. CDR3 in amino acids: CSVSDGLLGNQPQHF. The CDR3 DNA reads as TGCAGCGTCTCGGACGGACTTTTGGGCAATCAGCCCCAGCATTTT.